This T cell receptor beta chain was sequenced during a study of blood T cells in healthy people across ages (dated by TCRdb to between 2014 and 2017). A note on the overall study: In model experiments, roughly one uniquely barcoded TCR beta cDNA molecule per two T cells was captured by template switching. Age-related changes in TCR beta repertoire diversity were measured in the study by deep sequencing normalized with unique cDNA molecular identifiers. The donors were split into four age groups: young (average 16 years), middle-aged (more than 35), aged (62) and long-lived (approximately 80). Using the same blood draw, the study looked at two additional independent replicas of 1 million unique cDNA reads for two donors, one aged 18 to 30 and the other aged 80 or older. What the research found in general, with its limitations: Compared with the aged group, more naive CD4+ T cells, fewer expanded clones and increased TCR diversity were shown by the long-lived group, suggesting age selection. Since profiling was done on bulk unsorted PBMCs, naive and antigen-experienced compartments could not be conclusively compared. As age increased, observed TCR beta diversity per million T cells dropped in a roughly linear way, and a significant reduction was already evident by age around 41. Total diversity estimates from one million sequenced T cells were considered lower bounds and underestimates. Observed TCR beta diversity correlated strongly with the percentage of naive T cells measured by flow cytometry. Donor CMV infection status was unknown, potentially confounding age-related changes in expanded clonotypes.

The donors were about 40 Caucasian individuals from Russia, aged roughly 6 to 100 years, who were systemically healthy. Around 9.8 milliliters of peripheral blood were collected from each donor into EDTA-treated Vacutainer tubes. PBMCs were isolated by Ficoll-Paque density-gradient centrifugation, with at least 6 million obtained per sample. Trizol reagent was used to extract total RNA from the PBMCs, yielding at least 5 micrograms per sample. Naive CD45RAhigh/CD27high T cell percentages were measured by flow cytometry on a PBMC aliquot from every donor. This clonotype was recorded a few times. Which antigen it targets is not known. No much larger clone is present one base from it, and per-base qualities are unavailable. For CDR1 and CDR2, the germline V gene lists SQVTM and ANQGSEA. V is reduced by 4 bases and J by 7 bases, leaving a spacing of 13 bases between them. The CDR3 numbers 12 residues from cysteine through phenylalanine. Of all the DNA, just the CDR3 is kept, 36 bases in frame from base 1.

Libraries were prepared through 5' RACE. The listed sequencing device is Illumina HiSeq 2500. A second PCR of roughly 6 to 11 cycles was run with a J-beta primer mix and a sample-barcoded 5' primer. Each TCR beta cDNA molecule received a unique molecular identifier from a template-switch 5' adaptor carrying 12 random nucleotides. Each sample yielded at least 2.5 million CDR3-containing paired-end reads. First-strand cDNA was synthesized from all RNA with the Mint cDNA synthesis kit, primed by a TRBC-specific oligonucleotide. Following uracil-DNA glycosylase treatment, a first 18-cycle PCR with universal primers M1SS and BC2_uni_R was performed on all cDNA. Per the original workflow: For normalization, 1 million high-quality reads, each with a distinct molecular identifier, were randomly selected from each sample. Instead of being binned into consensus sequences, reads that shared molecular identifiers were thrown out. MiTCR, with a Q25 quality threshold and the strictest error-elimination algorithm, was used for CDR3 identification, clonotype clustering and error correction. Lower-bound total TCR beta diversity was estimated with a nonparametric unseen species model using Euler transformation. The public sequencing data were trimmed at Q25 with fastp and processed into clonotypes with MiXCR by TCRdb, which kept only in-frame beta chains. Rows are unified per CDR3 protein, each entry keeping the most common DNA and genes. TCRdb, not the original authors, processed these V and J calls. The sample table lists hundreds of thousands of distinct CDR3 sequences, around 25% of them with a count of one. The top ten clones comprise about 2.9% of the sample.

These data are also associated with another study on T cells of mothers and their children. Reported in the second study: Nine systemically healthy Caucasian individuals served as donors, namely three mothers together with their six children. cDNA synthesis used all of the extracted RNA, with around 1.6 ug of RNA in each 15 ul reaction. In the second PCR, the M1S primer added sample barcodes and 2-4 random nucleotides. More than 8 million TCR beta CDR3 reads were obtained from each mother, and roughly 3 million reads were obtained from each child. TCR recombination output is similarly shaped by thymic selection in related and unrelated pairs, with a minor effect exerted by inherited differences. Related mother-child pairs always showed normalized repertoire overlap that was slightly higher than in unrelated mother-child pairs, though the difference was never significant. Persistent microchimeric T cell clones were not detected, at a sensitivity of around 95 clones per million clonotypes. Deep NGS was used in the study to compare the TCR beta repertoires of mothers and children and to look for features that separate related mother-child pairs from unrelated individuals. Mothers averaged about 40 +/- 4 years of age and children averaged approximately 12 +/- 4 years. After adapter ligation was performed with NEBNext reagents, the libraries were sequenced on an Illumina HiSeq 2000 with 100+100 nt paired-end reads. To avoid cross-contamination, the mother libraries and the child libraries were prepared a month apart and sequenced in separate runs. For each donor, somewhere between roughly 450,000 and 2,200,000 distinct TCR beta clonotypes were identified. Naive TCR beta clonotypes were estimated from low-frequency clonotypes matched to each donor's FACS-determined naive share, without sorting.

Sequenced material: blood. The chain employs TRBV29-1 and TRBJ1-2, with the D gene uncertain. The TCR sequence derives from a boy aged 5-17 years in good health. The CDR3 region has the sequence CSVGASSGGYTF. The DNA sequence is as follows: TGCAGCGTTGGGGCCTCCTCGGGTGGCTACACCTTC. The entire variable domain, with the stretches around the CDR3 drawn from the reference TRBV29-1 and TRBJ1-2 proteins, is SAVISQKPSRDICQRGTSLTIQCQVDSQVTMMFWYRQQPGQSLTLIATANQGSEATYESGFVIDKFPISRPNLTFSTLTVSNMSPEDSSIYLCSVGASSGGYTFGSGTRLTVV.